Listed below are T cell receptor beta chains from one sample, sequenced in a study of blood T cell repertoires in COVID-19. Profiling relied on immunoSEQ multiplex PCR, and the TCRdb table lists in-frame clones only, not all of them. In the table there are 100,000 or so clones, about 89% of which are singletons. Input material: peripheral blood. These receptors all stem from a human donor with acute or convalescent COVID-19. The donor label of this sample is uncertain. Both conserved end residues are part of each CDR3. The order of the fields is V gene, J gene, clone size, D gene, CDR3 DNA, CDR3 protein. A D gene is named only where the DNA matches it firmly. Only some rows state a clone size, as once, few, many or a class for expanded clones.

V: TRBV7-3
J: TRBJ2-3
size: NA
D: TRBD2
DNA: TGTGCCAGCAGCTTACAGGCTAGCGGGGGGAAGAACACAGATACGCAGTATTTT
CDR3: CASSLQASGGKNTDTQYF

V: TRBV6-5
J: TRBJ2-7
size: NA
D: NA
DNA: TGTGCCAGCAGTTACCTCCCAGACTCCTACGAGCAGTACTTC
CDR3: CASSYLPDSYEQYF

V: TRBV7-2
J: TRBJ2-2
size: NA
D: TRBD1
DNA: TGTGCCAGCAGCCGGAGGACAGGGGACACCGGGGAGCTGTTTTTT
CDR3: CASSRRTGDTGELFF

V: TRBV5-5
J: TRBJ1-3
size: NA
D: NA
DNA: TGTGCCAGCAGCCCCAGACAGGACGCTCGTGGAAACACCATATATTTT
CDR3: CASSPRQDARGNTIYF

V: TRBV5-6
J: TRBJ1-4
size: once
D: NA
DNA: TGTGCCAGCAGCTTCCGTGCGGGTGGGCGGGGGAACGAAAAACTGTTTTTT
CDR3: CASSFRAGGRGNEKLFF

V: TRBV7-2
J: TRBJ1-2
size: NA
D: TRBD1
DNA: TGTGCCAGCAGCTTACAAAACAGGGGAGGCTACACCTTC
CDR3: CASSLQNRGGYTF

V: TRBV15
J: TRBJ1-2
size: NA
D: TRBD1
DNA: TGTGCCACCAGCAGAGCCACAGGGGGCTATGGCTACACCTTC
CDR3: CATSRATGGYGYTF

V: TRBV7-2
J: TRBJ2-2
size: NA
D: NA
DNA: TGTGCCAGCAGCTTTTCCGTCACCGGGGAGCTGTTTTTT
CDR3: CASSFSVTGELFF

V: TRBV4-1
J: TRBJ2-1
size: NA
D: NA
DNA: TGCGCCAGCAGCCAAGAAGACAGCAGCTCCTACAATGAGCAGTTCTTC
CDR3: CASSQEDSSSYNEQFF

V: TRBV6-4
J: TRBJ1-1
size: NA
D: NA
DNA: TGTGCCAGCAGTGAGGGTGGGCTCACTGAAGCTTTCTTT
CDR3: CASSEGGLTEAFF

V: TRBV7-9
J: TRBJ2-1
size: once
D: NA
DNA: TGTGCCAGCAGCGCCGGGCCGACAGTCAATGAGCAGTTCTTC
CDR3: CASSAGPTVNEQFF

V: TRBV11-3
J: TRBJ2-7
size: NA
D: NA
DNA: TGTGCCAGCAGCTTAGACCGGGACAACGAGCAGTACTTC
CDR3: CASSLDRDNEQYF

V: TRBV18
J: TRBJ1-2
size: few
D: NA
DNA: TGTGCCAGCTCACCCGAAGTCGCGGGAGCCTATGGCTACACCTTC
CDR3: CASSPEVAGAYGYTF

V: TRBV5-5
J: TRBJ1-2
size: few
D: NA
DNA: TGTGCCAGCAGCAGACAGAGCTATGGCTACACCTTC
CDR3: CASSRQSYGYTF

V: TRBV27
J: TRBJ1-6
size: NA
D: TRBD1
DNA: TGTGCCAGCAGTTCGATAGGGACAGGGGGTCCACCCCTCCACTTT
CDR3: CASSSIGTGGPPLHF

V: TRBV7-9
J: TRBJ1-5
size: NA
D: NA
DNA: TGTGCCAGCAGCTTAAGTGGCGGGGAGAACAATCAGCCCCAGCATTTT
CDR3: CASSLSGGENNQPQHF

V: TRBV5-1
J: TRBJ1-2
size: NA
D: NA
DNA: TGCGCCAGCAGCTTGGAGGCAGGAGGACTCTATGGCTACACCTTC
CDR3: CASSLEAGGLYGYTF

V: TRBV7-6
J: TRBJ2-3
size: NA
D: TRBD2
DNA: TGTGCCAGCAGCCAAGGAAGTCCGCGGGAGATGGTTTATACGCAGTATTTT
CDR3: CASSQGSPREMVYTQYF

V: TRBV5-4
J: TRBJ1-1
size: NA
D: TRBD1
DNA: TGTGCCACCCATGGGGGGACAGGGGACTCCCGGCGGAACACTGAAGCTTTCTTT
CDR3: CATHGGTGDSRRNTEAFF

V: TRBV13
J: TRBJ2-3
size: NA
D: NA
DNA: TGTGCCAGCAGCCCGTACAACGTAGATACGCAGTATTTT
CDR3: CASSPYNVDTQYF

V: TRBV5-1
J: TRBJ2-2
size: NA
D: TRBD2
DNA: TGCGCCAGCAGCCCCCGGGGACTAGCGGGAGTGAAGGGGGAGCTGTTTTTT
CDR3: CASSPRGLAGVKGELFF

V: TRBV6-6
J: TRBJ1-1
size: NA
D: NA
DNA: TGTGCCAGCAGTTACTCCCCGGCAGGGGAGGCTTTCTTT
CDR3: CASSYSPAGEAFF

V: TRBV5-4
J: TRBJ2-3
size: NA
D: NA
DNA: TGTGCCAGCAGCTTTATTGAGGGCACAGATACGCAGTATTTT
CDR3: CASSFIEGTDTQYF

V: TRBV7-3
J: TRBJ2-1
size: NA
D: NA
DNA: TGTGCCAGCAGGTCCTCAGGGGGGATCTACAATGAGCAGTTCTTC
CDR3: CASRSSGGIYNEQFF

V: TRBV6-5
J: TRBJ2-1
size: NA
D: NA
DNA: TGTGCCAGCGAAGGGGGGGCCCCCTACAATGAGCAGTTCTTC
CDR3: CASEGGAPYNEQFF

V: TRBV7-3
J: TRBJ2-7
size: NA
D: NA
DNA: TGTGCCAGCAGCTTAACACCTGTGGGGGGCGAGCAGTACTTC
CDR3: CASSLTPVGGEQYF

V: TRBV7-2
J: TRBJ1-3
size: NA
D: NA
DNA: TGTGCCAGCAGCTCCTTCCAGGCGGAAGGGGACACCATATATTTT
CDR3: CASSSFQAEGDTIYF

V: TRBV5-1
J: TRBJ2-3
size: NA
D: NA
DNA: TGCGCCAGCAGCTACAGACTAGGACTAACAGATACGCAGTATTTT
CDR3: CASSYRLGLTDTQYF

V: TRBV4-2
J: TRBJ2-1
size: NA
D: TRBD2
DNA: TGTGCCAGCACCCAATTTCGCGGGGGTTACAATGAGCAGTTCTTC
CDR3: CASTQFRGGYNEQFF

V: TRBV12-3/TRBV12-4
J: TRBJ1-1
size: NA
D: NA
DNA: TGTGCCAGCAGCCGGGGCGGCGGGGGCGAAGCTTTCTTT
CDR3: CASSRGGGGEAFF

V: TRBV4-1
J: TRBJ1-4
size: NA
D: NA
DNA: TGCGCCAGCAGCCAAGATATGACAGCTGCAACTAATGAAAAACTGTTTTTT
CDR3: CASSQDMTAATNEKLFF

V: TRBV12-3/TRBV12-4
J: TRBJ2-7
size: NA
D: NA
DNA: TGTGCCAGCAGTTCAGACCAGACGAGGCGGTACTTC
CDR3: CASSSDQTRRYF

V: TRBV28
J: TRBJ1-4
size: medium-sized
D: TRBD1
DNA: TGTGCCAGCAGCAAGGGACAGCAACGTGAAAAACTGTTTTTT
CDR3: CASSKGQQREKLFF

V: TRBV29-1
J: TRBJ2-7
size: NA
D: NA
DNA: TGCAGCGCTCGGACAGCTTCCTACGAGCAGTACTTC
CDR3: CSARTASYEQYF

V: TRBV6-5
J: TRBJ2-5
size: NA
D: NA
DNA: TGTGCCAGCAGCGTCGGGGGAGCGGTCCAAGAGACCCAGTACTTC
CDR3: CASSVGGAVQETQYF

V: TRBV6-5
J: TRBJ2-2
size: NA
D: TRBD1
DNA: TGTGCCGGCTCAGACAGGGTTTATAACGGGGAGCTGTTTTTT
CDR3: CAGSDRVYNGELFF

V: TRBV6-5
J: TRBJ2-1
size: NA
D: NA
DNA: TGTGCCAGCAGTCTGGCGGCCTCGTGGTACAATGAGCAGTTCTTC
CDR3: CASSLAASWYNEQFF

V: TRBV27
J: TRBJ1-5
size: NA
D: NA
DNA: TGTGCCAGGGGGGGGGTTGGCAATCAGCCCCAGCATTTT
CDR3: CARGGVGNQPQHF

V: TRBV2
J: TRBJ1-5
size: NA
D: TRBD1
DNA: TGTGCCAGCCGTCCTGGGACAGGCGCAAATCAGCCCCAGCATTTT
CDR3: CASRPGTGANQPQHF

V: TRBV7-2
J: TRBJ2-5
size: NA
D: TRBD2
DNA: TGTGCCAGCAGCTTTAATCTAGCGGGAGTGGGAGGAGAGACCCAGTACTTC
CDR3: CASSFNLAGVGGETQYF

V: TRBV7-2
J: TRBJ2-5
size: NA
D: NA
DNA: TGTGCCAGCAGCTTAGAGGTCTTAAGACGGGACCAGTACTTC
CDR3: CASSLEVLRRDQYF

V: TRBV3-1/TRBV3-2
J: TRBJ1-2
size: NA
D: NA
DNA: TGTGCCAGCAGACACGGGGGGCAGGGCTATGGCTACACCTTC
CDR3: CASRHGGQGYGYTF

V: TRBV11-2
J: TRBJ2-7
size: NA
D: TRBD1
DNA: TGTGCCAGCAGCTCGCTAGGGACAGGCCTACTAGGGTACGAGCAGTACTTC
CDR3: CASSSLGTGLLGYEQYF

V: TRBV7-9
J: TRBJ2-1
size: NA
D: NA
DNA: TGTGCCAGCAGCTCAAGGACGGGGAATGAGCAGTTCTTC
CDR3: CASSSRTGNEQFF

V: TRBV28
J: TRBJ1-5
size: NA
D: NA
DNA: TGTGCCAGCAGAACCGGGGGTTTTCGCAATCAGCCCCAGCATTTT
CDR3: CASRTGGFRNQPQHF

V: TRBV3-1/TRBV3-2
J: TRBJ1-1
size: NA
D: NA
DNA: TGTGCCAGCAGCCGGAGGGGGGGCACTGAAGCTTTCTTT
CDR3: CASSRRGGTEAFF

V: TRBV7-9
J: TRBJ1-3
size: NA
D: NA
DNA: TGTGCCAGCAGCTTCCAGGCAGGGACCATATATTTT
CDR3: CASSFQAGTIYF

V: TRBV2
J: TRBJ1-6
size: NA
D: TRBD1
DNA: TGTGCCAGCAGTGCCCGAGGGGCAGGGGGCAATTCACCCCTCCACTTT
CDR3: CASSARGAGGNSPLHF

V: TRBV29-1
J: TRBJ2-1
size: NA
D: TRBD1
DNA: TGCAGCGTTGTAATACCGGGACAGGGGGTATTTTCGGGTTTTGAGCAGTTCTTC
CDR3: CSVVIPGQGVFSGFEQFF

V: TRBV6-5
J: TRBJ1-2
size: NA
D: TRBD1
DNA: TGTGCCAGTCGGGGGACAGACTATGGCTACACCTTC
CDR3: CASRGTDYGYTF

V: TRBV4-3
J: TRBJ2-2
size: NA
D: TRBD1
DNA: TGCGCCAGCAGCCAAGTGGGGCGGGGCGCTAGACAGGGGGCGAACACCGGGGAGCTGTTTTTT
CDR3: CASSQVGRGARQGANTGELFF

V: TRBV19
J: TRBJ2-1
size: NA
D: NA
DNA: TGTGCCAGTAGTATCACCATTCCTCCCTACGGTGAGCAGTTCTTC
CDR3: CASSITIPPYGEQFF

V: TRBV19
J: TRBJ2-3
size: NA
D: TRBD2
DNA: TGTGCCAGTGCCGGGACTAGCGGGAGCCCAGATACGCAGTATTTT
CDR3: CASAGTSGSPDTQYF

V: TRBV7-2
J: TRBJ1-1
size: NA
D: NA
DNA: TGTGCCAGCAGCTTAGAGCACGCGAACACTGAAGCTTTCTTT
CDR3: CASSLEHANTEAFF

V: TRBV28
J: TRBJ1-2
size: NA
D: NA
DNA: TGTGCCAGCATATTGGGGGCAGGCTATGGCTACACCTTC
CDR3: CASILGAGYGYTF

V: TRBV5-5
J: TRBJ2-2
size: NA
D: TRBD2
DNA: TGTGCCAGCAGCCTCGGGACTAGTGTTGCCGGGGAGCTGTTTTTT
CDR3: CASSLGTSVAGELFF

V: TRBV6-5
J: TRBJ2-3
size: NA
D: TRBD2
DNA: TGTGCCAGCAGTTACTCGACTAGCTTGGCCACAGATACGCAGTATTTT
CDR3: CASSYSTSLATDTQYF

V: TRBV19
J: TRBJ1-5
size: once
D: NA
DNA: TGTGCCAGTAGTATGAGGCGGAAGAATCAGCCCCAGCATTTT
CDR3: CASSMRRKNQPQHF